Shown below are 20 T cell receptor beta chains from a single sample sequenced in a study of tumor and adjacent non-tumor tissue in lung cancer. No cell sorting was done before RNA was extracted from the tissue. Three rounds of nested PCR, following a modified ARM-PCR protocol, produced the TCRbeta library. TCRdb fed the multiplex PCR reads into MiXCR, producing one record per CDR3 protein. The sample holds roughly 120,000 distinct CDR3 sequences, 75% seen once. The sequenced material came from lung tumor tissue. The receptors were gathered from a woman in her sixties with non-small cell lung cancer.

This clonotype was observed a handful of times. A much larger clone lies one base from this, so it may be a read error. The rearrangement joins TRBV12-3 or TRBV12-4 to TRBJ2-1; D is ambiguous. The CDR3 totals 12 residues. With 7 bases removed from V and 9 bases from J, the gap between germline ends came to 13 bases. The CDR3 sequence: CASNSDSREQFF. The CDR3 nucleotides are TGTGCCAGCAATTCGGATAGCCGTGAGCAGTTCTTC.

On this clonotype: At one end, the junction sequence differs from germline, possibly due to a read error. The DNA for the CDR3 is TGTGCCAGCGGCTTACTCATCGGGACAGCCAACTATGGCTACACCTTC. Amino acid sequence: CASGLLIGTANYGYTF. This sequence joins TRBV11-2 and TRBJ1-2; 7 positions match TRBD1. The V gene's germline CDR1 is SGHAT and CDR2 FQNNGV. The CDR3 length is 16 residues. The variable domain in full, with the rest retrieved from reference TRBV11-2 and TRBJ1-2, is EAGVAQSPRYKIIEKRQSVAFWCNPISGHATLYWYQQILGQGPKLLIQFQNNGVVDDSQLPKDRFSAERLKGVDSTLKIQPAKLEDSAVYLCASGLLIGTANYGYTFGSGTRLTVV.

A word on this clonotype: Germline is not matched at one junction end, which may reflect a read error. The genes are TRBV6-1 and TRBJ2-3; no definite D call. This CDR3 has 14 residues. Looked up from germline, CDR1 is MNHNS and CDR2 is SASEGT. The DNA of the CDR3 is TGTGCCAGCAGTAGAAGCGAGAAGGCAGATACGCAATATTTT. Amino acid sequence: CASSRSEKADTQYF.

The chain joins TRBV20-1 to TRBJ1-5; D is possibly TRBD1 (5 bases). The CDR3 consists of 15 residues. Germline assignment: CDR1 DFQATT and CDR2 SNEGSKA (reference sequence). V lost 4 bases and J 3 bases, leaving 16 bases between the germline ends. The CDR3 loop is CSAKASGLTNQPQHF. CDR3 DNA: TGCAGTGCTAAGGCTTCGGGACTGACCAATCAGCCCCAGCATTTT.

This clonotype showed up just a few times. The chain employs TRBV4-1 and TRBJ2-1, with 9 bases fitting TRBD2. Germline V gives CDR1 MGHRA, CDR2 YSYEKL. The CDR3 is made up of 14 amino acids. Losses at the gene ends were 6 bases for V and 15 bases for J; bases not matched to a gene: 15. CDR3 sequence: CASSPMGLAGTRFF. The CDR3, as DNA: TGCGCCAGCAGTCCTATGGGGCTAGCGGGGACCAGGTTCTTC.

The chain joins TRBV28 to TRBJ1-5; D perhaps matches TRBD1 (6 bases). This CDR3 spans 14 amino acids. CDR1 is MDHEN and CDR2 is SYDVKM in the germline V gene. With 7 bases removed from V and 3 bases from J, the gap between germline ends came to 13 bases. The CDR3 here is CASITQGLNQPQHF. The CDR3, as DNA: TGTGCCAGCATCACACAGGGACTCAATCAGCCCCAGCATTTT.

Turning to this clonotype: An end of the junction does not agree with germline; a read error may underlie this. The V gene is TRBV20-1, the J gene TRBJ2-7, with TRBD2 identical over 12 bases. The V gene's germline CDR1 is DFQATT and CDR2 SNEGSKA (reference sequence). This CDR3 spans 15 amino acids. Here the CDR3 reads CSAIPTSGSPYELYF. The CDR3, as DNA: TGCAGTGCTATTCCGACTAGCGGGAGCCCCTACGAGCTGTACTTC.

The chain recombines TRBV20-1 with TRBJ2-5, with D tentatively TRBD2 (7 bases). The CDR3 length is 14 residues. CDR1 and CDR2 from the germline V gene are DFQATT and SNEGSKA (reference sequence). Trimming removed 8 bases from V and 5 bases from J, with 21 bases in between. CDR3 DNA sequence: TGCAGTCCCCCCCGGAGGGGGGGCGAGGAGACCCAGTACTTC. Translating gives CSPPRRGGEETQYF.

Regarding this clonotype: A read error may be the cause here, since a much bigger clone is one base away. The chain employs TRBV6-6 and TRBJ1-2, with TRBD1 as a possible D gene (6 bases). The CDR3 runs to 13 residues. From germline, CDR1 is MNHNY and CDR2 SVGAGI (reference sequence). The V gene lost 4 bases and the J gene lost 7 bases, with 13 bases spanning the gap. CDR3 sequence reads: CASSLYREVGYTF. CDR3 coding DNA: TGTGCCAGCAGTTTATACAGGGAGGTTGGCTACACCTTC.

Of note for this clonotype: A read error is possible here, since a much larger clone lies one base away. The CDR3 DNA sequence: TGCAGTGCTCGTCCCCTGACTAGCGGAACTCAGTACTTC. Translation gives CSARPLTSGTQYF. The V and J genes are TRBV20-1 and TRBJ2-4; 9 positions match TRBD2. Unmatched junction bases numbered 11, after V lost 5 bases and J lost 12 bases. The CDR3 loop spans 13 amino acids. Germline values: CDR1 DFQATT, CDR2 SNEGSKA (reference sequence).

The chain has TRBV29-1 and TRBJ1-2; no reliable D call. This CDR3 has 14 residues. The germline gives CDR1 SQVTM, CDR2 ANQGSEA. Trimming pared 8 bases from V and 6 bases from J, leaving 22 bases between. Here the CDR3 reads CSMNQTWGKNGYTF. The CDR3 DNA sequence: TGCAGCATGAATCAGACATGGGGAAAGAATGGCTACACCTTC.

CDR3 sequence reads: CSIRREQYNEQFF. The CDR3 DNA reads as TGCAGTATTAGAAGGGAACAATACAATGAGCAGTTCTTC. The chain employs TRBV20-1 and TRBJ2-1; no clear D gene. The germline V gene has CDR1 DFQATT and CDR2 SNEGSKA (reference sequence). The CDR3 runs 13 residues. Trimming cost V 8 bases and J 4 bases, with 15 bases left between them.

Comments on this clonotype: Lacking the conserved final phenylalanine or tryptophan, this CDR3 likely reflects a read error. The rearrangement joins TRBV11-3 to TRBJ1-1, with TRBD1 as a possible D gene (5 bases). CDR1 and CDR2 from the germline V gene are SGHNT and YENEEA. This CDR3 is 15 amino acids long. The CDR3 coding sequence is TGTGACAGCAGCTTAGTTGGGGCCATGAACACTGAAGCTTTCTAT. This translates into CDSSLVGAMNTEAFY.

The chain is built from TRBV5-5 and TRBJ2-5, with D perhaps being TRBD1 or TRBD2 (5 bases each). Trimming took off 5 bases at V and 1 base at J, with 15 bases between the two ends. CDR1 and CDR2 from the germline V gene are SGHKS and YYEKEE (reference sequence). CDR3 length equals 15 residues. CDR3 bases: TGTGCCAGCAGTTGTACCGGGGCAGCCCAAGAGACCCAGTACTTC. Translation: CASSCTGAAQETQYF.

V and J are TRBV28 and TRBJ2-7; the D gene is possibly TRBD2 (5 bases). This CDR3 has 16 amino acids. V lost 10 bases and J lost 0, with 22 bases in between. CDR1 and CDR2 from the germline V gene are MDHEN and SYDVKM. DNA for the CDR3: TGTGCCAACACCTCCCCGGTGGGGAGCAGCTCCTACGAGCAGTACTTC. The encoded protein is CANTSPVGSSSYEQYF.

As for this clonotype: Since the CDR3 does not end with the conserved phenylalanine or tryptophan, this likely comes from a read error. The chain combines TRBV11-2 with TRBJ2-7, with TRBD1 identical over 7 bases. This CDR3 is 14 amino acids long. Trimming cost V 10 bases and J 6 bases; bases outside gene matches: 15. Germline lookup yields CDR1 SGHAT and CDR2 FQNNGV. CDR3 coding DNA: TGTGCCAACAGTTTATCCACCGGGACAGCCGAGCAGTACTTA. It translates to CANSLSTGTAEQYL.

The chain combines TRBV7-3 with TRBJ1-2; D is unresolved. The CDR3 spans 13 residues. V was shortened by 5 bases and J by 1 base, with 8 bases between the two germline ends. The germline V gene encodes CDR1 SGHTA and CDR2 FQGTGA. The CDR3 loop is CASSPGSNYGYTF. CDR3 nucleotide sequence: TGTGCCAGCAGCCCCGGGAGTAACTATGGCTACACCTTC. The variable domain in full, completed from reference TRBV7-3 and TRBJ1-2, reads GAGVSQTPSNKVTEKGKYVELRCDPISGHTALYWYRQSLGQGPEFLIYFQGTGAADDSGLPNDRFFAVRPEGSVSTLKIQRTERGDSAVYLCASSPGSNYGYTFGSGTRLTVV.

The chain employs TRBV11-3 and TRBJ2-3; D possibly corresponds to TRBD2 (5 bases). The CDR3 spans 16 residues. V gave up 6 bases and J gave up 1 base, with 17 bases separating them. The germline V gene has CDR1 SGHNT and CDR2 YENEEA. The chain's CDR3 is CASSPCQKEGTDTQYF. In nucleotides, the CDR3 is TGTGCCAGCAGTCCCTGCCAGAAGGAGGGCACAGATACGCAGTATTTT.

Concerning this clonotype itself: One end of the junction is discordant with germline, which a read error may explain. The chain employs TRBV11-2 and TRBJ1-2; maybe TRBD1 (6 bases). Germline V gene sequence: CDR1 SGHAT, CDR2 FQNNGV. This CDR3 is 15 amino acids long. CDR3 sequence (DNA): TGTGCCGGCAGCGCCAACAGGGCCGCTAACTATGGGTACACCTTC. Amino acids: CAGSANRAANYGYTF.

This clonotype appeared many times. The chain is built from TRBV4-2 and TRBJ2-1, with 8 bases aligning to TRBD2. The CDR3 contains 16 residues. J lost 4 bases, V lost 4 bases, and 9 bases had no gene match. CDR1 is LGHNA and CDR2 is YNFKEQ in the germline V gene. CDR3 sequence reads: CASSPIQRGSYNEQFF. Here the CDR3 DNA reads TGTGCCAGCAGCCCAATTCAGCGGGGGTCATACAATGAGCAGTTCTTC.